A single T cell receptor (beta chain) is shown here with its context. The antigen this receptor binds is unknown. Mismatch with germline at one junction end may stem from a read error. The CDR3 runs 15 residues from the cysteine to the phenylalanine. The CDR3 DNA has 45 bases and is translated from base 1. Based on the germline V gene, the CDR1 and CDR2 sequences are SGHTA and FQGNSA. Libraries were made using 5' RACE. Data came from an Illumina HiSeq 2500. A second PCR of about 7 to 12 cycles was run with a J-beta primer mix and a sample-barcoded 5' primer. A template-switch 5' adaptor carrying 12 random nucleotides introduced a unique molecular identifier onto each TCR beta cDNA molecule. Each sample yielded at least 2.5 million CDR3-containing paired-end reads. All of the RNA was converted into first-strand cDNA using the Mint cDNA synthesis kit, with a TRBC-specific oligonucleotide serving as the primer. Following uracil-DNA glycosylase treatment, all cDNA underwent a first 18-cycle PCR with the universal primers M1SS and BC2_uni_R. On the study's bioinformatics: For normalization, 1 million high-quality reads were randomly selected from each sample, with every read carrying a distinct molecular identifier. Instead of being binned into consensus sequences, reads with shared molecular identifiers were discarded. MiTCR, with a Q25 quality threshold and the strictest error-elimination algorithm, was used for CDR3 identification, clonotype clustering and error correction. A nonparametric unseen species model with Euler transformation was used to estimate a lower bound on total TCR beta diversity. Using fastp at Q25 and MiXCR, TCRdb reprocessed the public reads and kept productive beta chains. Rows are combined by CDR3 protein, so each entry shows the most common genes and DNA. For this entry, the V and J calls and clone size follow TCRdb and not the study's own pipeline. This sample lists some 1,000,000 distinct CDR3 sequences; roughly a quarter were detected once. Clones ranked in the top ten supply about 0.8% of the sample.

The donors were roughly 39 Caucasian individuals from Russia, aged about 6 to 95 years, who were systemically healthy. About 10 milliliters of peripheral blood were collected from each donor into EDTA-treated Vacutainer tubes. PBMCs were isolated by Ficoll-Paque density-gradient centrifugation, with at least 6 million obtained per sample. Total RNA, at least 6 micrograms per sample, was extracted from PBMCs with Trizol reagent. For every donor, an aliquot of PBMCs went through flow cytometry to measure the percentages of naive CD45RAhigh/CD27high T cells. This specimen comes from a study of blood T cells in healthy people across ages (dated by TCRdb to the mid-2010s). Describing the broader study: Template switching captured roughly one uniquely barcoded TCR beta cDNA molecule per two T cells in model experiments. The study analyzed two additional independent replicas of 1 million unique cDNA reads from the same blood draw for two donors, one aged 18 to 29 and one aged 80 or older. Four age groups were formed from the donors: young (average about 16 years), middle-aged (approximately 42), aged (62) and long-lived (around 82). Using deep sequencing normalized with unique cDNA molecular identifiers, the study measured how TCR beta repertoire diversity changes with age. Summary of the overall study and its limitations: Estimates of total diversity based on one million sequenced T cells were regarded as lower bounds and as underestimates. The percentage of naive T cells measured by flow cytometry correlated strongly with observed TCR beta diversity. Compared with the aged group, more naive CD4+ T cells, fewer expanded clones and increased TCR diversity were shown by the long-lived group, suggesting age selection. Observed TCR beta diversity per million T cells fell roughly linearly with age, and a significant reduction was already apparent by age roughly 40. The CMV infection status of donors was not known, potentially confounding age-related changes in expanded clonotypes. Conclusive comparison of naive and antigen-experienced compartments was prevented by the profiling of bulk unsorted PBMCs.

The data were also submitted as part of a second study, on T cells of mothers and their children. The second study, in turn, reports: Nine systemically healthy Caucasian individuals served as donors, namely three mothers together with their six children. cDNA synthesis used all of the extracted RNA, with roughly 1.6 ug of RNA in each 15 ul reaction. In the second PCR, the M1S primer added sample barcodes and 2-4 random nucleotides. Each mother yielded over 8.5 million TCR beta CDR3 reads and each child 2.5 million to 3 million reads. In both related and unrelated pairs, thymic selection shapes the output of TCR recombination in a similar way, with inherited differences having only a minor effect. Related mother-child pairs always showed normalized repertoire overlap that was slightly higher than in unrelated mother-child pairs, though the difference was never significant. No persistent microchimeric T cell clones were detected, at a sensitivity of approximately 100 clones per million clonotypes. To look for features that set related mother-child pairs apart from unrelated individuals, the researchers ran deep NGS to compare the TCR beta repertoires of mothers and children. Mothers averaged approximately 41 +/- 4 years of age and children averaged around 11 +/- 4 years. After adapter ligation with NEBNext reagents, the libraries were sequenced on Illumina HiSeq 2000 with 100+100 nt paired-end reads. To avoid cross-contamination, the mother libraries and the child libraries were prepared a month apart and sequenced in separate runs. Between 500,000 and 2,000,000 distinct TCR beta clonotypes were identified per donor. Naive TCR beta clonotypes were estimated from low-frequency clonotypes matched to each donor's FACS-determined naive share, without sorting.

The sequenced sample was blood. The sequence is built from TRBV7-2 and TRBJ1-4; a tentative D match to TRBD1 spans 5 bases. The receptor was derived from a girl under 10 years old in good health. Read as DNA, the sequence is TGTGCCGGCAGCCCCGGGGCGGTAGCTAATGAAAAACTGTTTTTT. Translation gives CAGSPGAVANEKLFF.